The 18 T cell receptor beta chains below all came from one sample that was sequenced in a study of T cell repertoires in cytomegalovirus infection. TCRdb called the reads again in MiXCR, with one record for every CDR3 protein. The sample shows some 220,000 distinct CDR3 sequences, about 7% of them seen only once. What was sequenced was PBMCs. These receptors originate from a human donor in good health (CMV status not recorded). Some clones in this sample may be carry-over from other donors' samples.

This clonotype was detected only a few times. CDR3 nucleotide sequence: TGTGCCAGCAGTTCTAGCGGGACCACGCAGTATTTT. This sequence encodes CASSSSGTTQYF. The chain uses TRBV28 and TRBJ2-3; 9 bases agree with TRBD2. With V trimmed by 4 bases and J by 9 bases, 2 bases remained unmatched. This CDR3 region has 12 residues. The germline V gene has CDR1 MDHEN and CDR2 SYDVKM. The entire variable domain, with the rest obtained from reference TRBV28 and TRBJ2-3, is as follows: DVKVTQSSRYLVKRTGEKVFLECVQDMDHENMFWYRQDPGLGLRLIYFSYDVKMKEKGDIPEGYSVSREKKERFSLILESASTNQTSMYLCASSSSGTTQYFGPGTRLTVL.

There are many counts of this clonotype. The chain links TRBV6-2 or TRBV6-3 to TRBJ1-1; TRBD1 might be the D (5 bases). The CDR3 contains 14 residues. CDR1 MNHEY and CDR2 SVGEGT come from the germline V gene. Trimming took 6 bases from V and 1 from J, leaving 12 bases between them. CDR3 nucleotides: TGTGCCAGCAGAGATAGGGGCTGGAACACTGAAGCTTTCTTT. This translates into CASRDRGWNTEAFF.

This clonotype has at least ten counts. V gene TRBV7-3 combines with J gene TRBJ2-2; 7 nucleotides align to TRBD1. From germline, CDR1 is SGHTA and CDR2 FQGTGA. J lost 6 bases, V lost 5 bases, and 9 bases had no gene match. The CDR3 totals 15 residues. The CDR3 DNA follows: TGTGCCAGCAGCCTAGGGACAGTTGGTGCCGGGGAGCTGTTTTTT. It translates to CASSLGTVGAGELFF.

At least ten counts were recorded for this clonotype. The chain uses TRBV20-1 and TRBJ2-3; 12 nucleotides match TRBD2. Germline V CDR1 and CDR2: DFQATT, SNEGSKA (reference sequence). The CDR3 is 15 residues long. V shed 2 bases and J 12 bases; nucleotides not matched to a gene: 12. In DNA form, the CDR3 reads TGCAGTGCTAGACCGACCACTAGCGGGGGGCTCATCCAGTATTTT. It encodes CSARPTTSGGLIQYF.

There are many counts of this clonotype. This chain connects TRBV6-2 or TRBV6-3 to TRBJ2-5, with 9 bases matching TRBD1. The germline CDR1 and CDR2 sequences are MNHEY and SVGEGT. The CDR3 contains 16 residues. Trimming removed 6 bases from V and 0 bases from J; junction bases left unmatched: 8. DNA for the CDR3: TGTGCCAGCAGCTCTAGGGGACAGGGTTACCAAGAGACCCAGTACTTC. Translation gives CASSSRGQGYQETQYF.

This clonotype has a count of ten or more. The genes are TRBV7-8 and TRBJ2-2, with D uncertain. The V and J ends lost 0 bases and 4 bases respectively, with 6 bases between them. CDR3 length equals 14 residues. Germline lookup yields CDR1 SGHVS and CDR2 FQNEAQ. The CDR3 here is CASSLATGTGELFF. The CDR3, as DNA: TGTGCCAGCAGCTTAGCGACGGGCACCGGGGAGCTGTTTTTT.

This clonotype was counted at least ten times. This rearrangement joins TRBV7-6 to TRBJ2-1, with 7 bases that match TRBD2. Per germline, CDR1 SGHVS and CDR2 FNYEAQ. The CDR3 spans 13 residues. Trimming at V came to 1 base and at J to 7 bases, leaving 1 base not matched to a gene. CDR3 nucleotides: TGTGCCAGCAGCTTAGACGGGAGGAATGAGCAGTTCTTC. Its translation: CASSLDGRNEQFF.

The gene calls are TRBV9 and TRBJ1-1; 9 bases are shared with TRBD1. V lost 4 bases to trimming and J lost 3 bases; unmatched junction nucleotides: 7. CDR1 is SGDLS and CDR2 is YYNGEE in the germline V gene. The CDR3 sequence is 15 residues long. The CDR3 coding sequence is TGTGCCAGCAGCCAACCGGGACAGGGATACACTGAAGCTTTCTTT. Encoded protein: CASSQPGQGYTEAFF.

The chain joins TRBV4-3 to TRBJ2-3, with 12 bases lining up with TRBD2. From germline, CDR1 is LGHNA and CDR2 YSLEER. The CDR3 spans 18 residues. V lost 5 bases, J lost 2 bases, and 11 bases stayed unmatched. Written as DNA, the CDR3 is TGCGCCAGCAGCGCCAGTTTTCGGACTAGCGGGGTCACAGATACGCAGTATTTT. Translation gives CASSASFRTSGVTDTQYF.

Many counts were recorded for this clonotype. The rearrangement links TRBV7-6 to TRBJ1-6, with no clear D. Germline V lookup: CDR1 SGHVS, CDR2 FNYEAQ. Between the trimmed V and J ends, which lost 5 bases and 4 bases, there was a span of 12 bases. This CDR3 is built from 15 residues. The CDR3, as DNA: TGTGCCAGCAGCATACGGACCAGATATAATTCACCCCTCCACTTT. Its protein is CASSIRTRYNSPLHF. Complete variable domain (other parts from reference TRBV7-6 and TRBJ1-6): GAGVSQSPRYKVTKRGQDVALRCDPISGHVSLYWYRQALGQGPEFLTYFNYEAQQDKSGLPNDRFSAERPEGSISTLTIQRTEQRDSAMYRCASSIRTRYNSPLHFGNGTRLTVT.

This clonotype was recorded a few times. The chain is built from TRBV7-9 and TRBJ1-1; 9 nucleotides line up with TRBD1. Trimming removed 7 bases from V and 2 bases from J; junction bases left unmatched: 5. The CDR3 is 14 amino acids. Germline V gene sequence: CDR1 SEHNR, CDR2 FQNEAQ (reference sequence). The CDR3 nucleotides are TGTGCCAGCATCCTTACAGGGGGCAACACTGAAGCTTTCTTT. This codes for CASILTGGNTEAFF.

Regarding this clonotype: This sequence may be a read error, since a much larger clone differs from it by one base. This chain connects TRBV12-3 or TRBV12-4 to TRBJ2-2; D is possibly TRBD2 (5 bases). There are 14 residues in the CDR3. In nucleotides, the CDR3 is TGTGCCAGCAGTACCCCCTCGAGGACCGGGGAGCTGTCTTTT. It translates to CASSTPSRTGELSF.

The chain is built from TRBV25-1 and TRBJ1-6, with 9 bases lining up with TRBD1. This CDR3 has 16 amino acids. Unmatched junction bases numbered 6, after V lost 2 bases and J lost 7 bases. Germline V CDR1 and CDR2: MGHDK, SYGVNS. The CDR3 sequence: CASSETGGRGNSPLHF. The CDR3 region has the DNA TGTGCCAGCAGTGAAACAGGGGGCAGGGGGAATTCACCCCTCCACTTT. The full variable domain, its missing parts supplied by reference TRBV25-1 and TRBJ1-6, is EADIYQTPRYLVIGTGKKITLECSQTMGHDKMYWYQQDPGMELHLIHYSYGVNSTEKGDLSSESTVSRIRTEHFPLTLESARPSHTSQYLCASSETGGRGNSPLHFGNGTRLTVT.

In this sample, this clonotype turned up many times. The chain carries TRBV28 and TRBJ1-3; maybe TRBD1 (6 bases). The germline CDR1 and CDR2 sequences are MDHEN and SYDVKM. The ends were cut back, 2 bases at V and 0 bases at J, with 17 bases in the middle. CDR3 size: 18 residues. The chain's CDR3 is CASSLPLGGGSSGNTIYF. The DNA of the CDR3 is TGTGCCAGCAGTTTACCCCTAGGGGGAGGGAGCTCTGGAAACACCATATATTTT.

Many counts were recorded for this clonotype. The chain couples TRBV20-1 to TRBJ1-2; D is undetermined. V was clipped by 3 bases and J by 4 bases, with 9 bases between them. The CDR3 sequence is 12 residues long. Per germline, CDR1 DFQATT and CDR2 SNEGSKA (reference sequence). CDR3 protein: CSARPESYGYTF. Here the CDR3 DNA reads TGCAGTGCTAGGCCAGAAAGCTATGGCTACACCTTC.

This clonotype was detected a few times. This sequence joins TRBV2 and TRBJ2-1, with D possibly matching TRBD2 (7 bases). Germline V lookup: CDR1 SNHLY, CDR2 FYNNEI. V shed 8 bases and J shed 7 bases, with 15 bases lying between them. The CDR3 extends over 13 amino acids. Here the CDR3 DNA reads TGTGCCAGCCTCCAGGGGAGGGAAAATGAGCAGTTCTTC. Translation gives CASLQGRENEQFF.

This clonotype was found many times. The V gene is TRBV28, the J gene TRBJ1-5; a weak D match, TRBD1 (6 bases). This CDR3 contains 16 residues. V was shortened by 3 bases and J by 4 bases, with 16 bases between the two germline ends. In germline, CDR1 is MDHEN, CDR2 SYDVKM. CDR3: CASSFEGGVGNQPQHF. The CDR3 nucleotides read TGTGCCAGCAGTTTTGAAGGGGGAGTAGGAAATCAGCCCCAGCATTTT.

This clonotype was detected many times. This rearrangement joins TRBV7-6 to TRBJ2-2, with unresolved D. This CDR3 has 13 residues. Germline CDR1 SGHVS, CDR2 FNYEAQ. Trimming stripped 5 bases from V and 5 bases from J, with 9 bases between. Here the CDR3 DNA reads TGTGCCAGCAGCCGTGCGTGGACCGGGGAGCTGTTTTTT. It codes for CASSRAWTGELFF.